The 15 T cell receptor beta chains given below trace back to one sample, sequenced in a study of cytomegalovirus exposure and HLA in healthy donors. PCR primers comprised 60 Vbeta and 13 Jbeta primers. TCRdb's copy holds only in-frame clones and misses some; the assay was immunoSEQ multiplex PCR. The repertoire has about 84,000 clones, approximately 78% of them found once; the top ten carry 2% to 3%. The material sequenced was PBMCs. These receptors all come from a male donor in good health and CMV-seropositive.

The V gene is TRBV28, the J gene TRBJ2-7; 10 bases align to TRBD1. The J segment lost 3 bases and the V segment lost 3 bases, leaving 8 bases of the junction unmatched. This CDR3 is built from 16 residues. In germline, CDR1 is MDHEN, CDR2 SYDVKM. The CDR3 protein is CASSFATGTGVYEQYF. CDR3 bases: TGTGCCAGCAGTTTTGCCACCGGGACAGGGGTCTACGAGCAGTACTTC. The full variable domain, with the rest looked up from reference TRBV28 and TRBJ2-7, is DVKVTQSSRYLVKRTGEKVFLECVQDMDHENMFWYRQDPGLGLRLIYFSYDVKMKEKGDIPEGYSVSREKKERFSLILESASTNQTSMYLCASSFATGTGVYEQYFGPGTRLTVT.

The chain is built from TRBV14 and TRBJ1-1; D is perhaps TRBD1 (5 bases). This CDR3 has 13 amino acids. V lost 1 base, J lost 4 bases, and 7 bases lay in between. Germline lookup yields CDR1 SGHDN and CDR2 FVKESK. This chain's CDR3 is CASSQGRGTEAFF. Here the CDR3 DNA reads TGTGCCAGCAGCCAAGGGAGGGGCACTGAAGCTTTCTTT. The variable domain in full, with the rest retrieved from reference TRBV14 and TRBJ1-1, is EAGVTQFPSHSVIEKGQTVTLRCDPISGHDNLYWYRRVMGKEIKFLLHFVKESKQDESGMPNNRFLAERTGGTYSTLKVQPAELEDSGVYFCASSQGRGTEAFFGQGTRLTVV.

This sequence joins TRBV7-9 and TRBJ1-3; 7 bases match TRBD1. Germline loops: CDR1 SEHNR, CDR2 FQNEAQ (reference sequence). This CDR3 contains 18 residues. V trimming: 4 bases; J trimming: 1 base; junction bases outside the gene matches: 13. The CDR3 DNA sequence: TGTGCCAGCAGCTGGCTGCCAAAACAGGGGTTATCTGGAAACACCATATATTTT. Its translation is CASSWLPKQGLSGNTIYF.

V usage is TRBV9 and J usage is TRBJ2-5; TRBD1 matches 11 bases. Germline CDR1 SGDLS, CDR2 YYNGEE. The CDR3 is made up of 15 amino acids. With 6 bases clipped from V and 4 bases from J, the junction kept 8 bases outside the gene matches. The CDR3 reads CASNIQGQGVETQYF. Written as DNA, the CDR3 is TGTGCCAGCAACATCCAGGGACAGGGGGTAGAGACCCAGTACTTC.

Regarding this clone: Germline and junction disagree at one end, which may indicate a read error. The chain couples TRBV9 to TRBJ2-3; perhaps TRBD1 as D (5 bases). The CDR3 extends over 14 amino acids. CDR1 is SGDLS and CDR2 is YYNGEE in the germline V gene. The CDR3 coding sequence is TGTGCCAGCAGCGTCGAACAGGAGCCAGATGCGCAGTATTTT. Residues: CASSVEQEPDAQYF.

The chain combines TRBV4-1 with TRBJ2-5; TRBD2 aligns across 13 bases. The V gene's germline CDR1 is MGHRA and CDR2 YSYEKL. The CDR3 covers 20 residues. The V gene end was trimmed by 3 bases and the J gene end by 4 bases; junction bases not matched to a gene: 17. The CDR3 region has the DNA TGCGCCAGCAGCCAGGGGACAAGGACTAGCGGGAGAAGGATTCGAGAGACCCAGTACTTC. As protein: CASSQGTRTSGRRIRETQYF.

The V and J genes are TRBV19 and TRBJ1-5; 12 bases match TRBD1. The CDR3 covers 14 residues. V lost 6 bases to trimming and J lost 5 bases; unmatched junction nucleotides: 2. Germline CDR1 reads LNHDA; CDR2 reads SQIVND (reference sequence). CDR3 region: CASSGTGGYQPQHF. The CDR3 nucleotides read TGTGCCAGTAGCGGGACAGGGGGCTATCAGCCCCAGCATTTT.

This rearrangement joins TRBV5-8 to TRBJ2-1; a possible D gene is TRBD2 (6 bases). The CDR3 consists of 14 residues. The ends were cut back, 4 bases at V and 9 bases at J, with 17 bases in the middle. Germline-derived CDR1 and CDR2 are SGHTS and YDEGEE. The CDR3 region has the DNA TGTGCCAGCAGCGATCCCGGGAGAACGGCTGAGCAGTTCTTC. It specifies CASSDPGRTAEQFF. The whole variable domain, filled in from reference TRBV5-8 and TRBJ2-1, reads EAGVTQSPTHLIKTRGQQATLRCSPISGHTSVYWYQQALGLGLQFLLWYDEGEERNRGNFPPRFSGRQFPNYSSELNVNALELEDSALYLCASSDPGRTAEQFFGPGTRLTVL.

The chain has TRBV5-4 and TRBJ2-7; 10 bases align to TRBD2. Germline trimming cut 0 bases from V and 3 bases from J; bases unmatched to any gene: 3. Looked up from germline, CDR1 is SGHNT and CDR2 is YYREEE (reference sequence). The CDR3 totals 15 residues. DNA for the CDR3: TGTGCCAGCAGCTTGGAGTCTAGCGGGAGCTACGAGCAGTACTTC. Its protein product is CASSLESSGSYEQYF.

The chain employs TRBV29-1 and TRBJ2-1, with 8 bases lining up with TRBD2. Germline V gene lookup returns CDR1 SQVTM and CDR2 ANQGSEA. The junction had 14 bases not matched to a gene; V was cut back by 5 bases and J by 5 bases. This CDR3 is built from 16 residues. CDR3 amino acids: CSVREGRILSDNEQFF. The CDR3 DNA is TGCAGCGTTCGGGAGGGCCGTATCTTATCTGACAATGAGCAGTTCTTC.

The chain carries TRBV27 and TRBJ1-1; D is unclear. CDR3 length: 14 residues. Germline V CDR1 and CDR2: MNHEY, SMNVEV (reference sequence). V was pared by 3 bases and J by 2 bases, with 10 bases between. CDR3 residues: CASSFLGVNTEAFF. CDR3 DNA: TGTGCCAGCAGTTTTCTCGGGGTTAACACTGAAGCTTTCTTT.

The rearrangement uses TRBV28 and TRBJ1-5, with 11 bases lining up with TRBD1. Germline loops: CDR1 MDHEN, CDR2 SYDVKM. The CDR3 length is 16 residues. Trimming at V came to 2 bases and at J to 4 bases, leaving 4 bases not matched to a gene. The CDR3 sequence is CASSLRTGGANQPQHF. The CDR3 nucleotides read TGTGCCAGCAGTTTAAGGACAGGGGGCGCAAATCAGCCCCAGCATTTT.

The V and J genes are TRBV7-2 and TRBJ2-3, with TRBD2 as a possible D gene (5 bases). This CDR3 is 17 amino acids long. The V gene's germline CDR1 is SGHTA and CDR2 FQGNSA. V lost 1 base, J lost 2 bases, and 16 bases lay in between. Here the CDR3 reads CASSLGLASPTTDTQYF. The CDR3 DNA is TGTGCCAGCAGCTTAGGTTTGGCTAGCCCTACCACAGATACGCAGTATTTT.

This chain joins TRBV30 and TRBJ1-4; tentatively, D is TRBD1 (5 bases). The CDR3 is 15 amino acids. V lost 4 bases and J 4 bases, leaving 16 bases between the germline ends. Looked up from germline, CDR1 is GTSNPN and CDR2 is SVGIG (reference sequence). CDR3 nucleotides: TGTGCCTGGACTCCGGGGCTGGGAGGTAATGAAAAACTGTTTTTT. Amino acid sequence: CAWTPGLGGNEKLFF.

The rearrangement uses TRBV7-9 and TRBJ2-2, with TRBD1 matching over 9 bases. The CDR3 totals 16 residues. Germline V lookup: CDR1 SEHNR, CDR2 FQNEAQ (reference sequence). V dropped 5 bases and J dropped 3; count of bases not matched to a gene: 7. The CDR3 region has the DNA TGTGCCAGCAGCCCACAGGGGGCGCGGTACACCGGGGAGCTGTTTTTT. Translating it yields CASSPQGARYTGELFF.